This passage covers 18 T cell receptor beta chains from one sample sequenced in a study of T cells expressing NK-cell markers. With the 5' RACE reads reprocessed, TCRdb shows one record per CDR3 protein and no DNA. With 6,500 to 10,000 distinct CDR3 sequences in the sample, the ten largest clones hold about 10%. Sequencing input: blood T cells: a sorted CD56 or NKG2C T cell subset, CD4+ or CD8+ T cells, or bulk PBMC T cells (not recorded which). The receptors originated from a man aged 18-30 years in good health.

V gene TRBV5-6 combines with J gene TRBJ1-2. CDR3 size: 13 residues. CDR1 and CDR2 from the germline V gene are SGHDT and YYEEEE. CDR3 region: CASSLDDSGGYTF.

The V and J genes are TRBV29-1 and TRBJ2-7; the D call of TRBD2 rests on TCRdb alone, since no DNA is present to check it. This CDR3 contains 14 residues. Germline CDR1 is SQVTM and CDR2 is ANQGSEA. Here the CDR3 reads CSVSNIAGVSEQYF.

This chain joins TRBV27 and TRBJ2-1; TCRdb outputs TRBD2, but without DNA this stays unchecked. The V gene's germline CDR1 is MNHEY and CDR2 SMNVEV (reference sequence). The CDR3 has 16 amino acids. The CDR3 reads CASSSGGASGYNEQFF.

This clonotype ranks as medium-sized in terms of frequency. The J gene is TRBJ2-1, the V gene TRBV20-1. The CDR3 has 14 amino acids. From germline, CDR1 is DFQATT and CDR2 SNEGSKA (reference sequence). CDR3 region: CSARDRLRLHEQFF.

This clonotype is identified as medium-sized (0.01 to 0.1%) from frequency. This rearrangement joins TRBV15 to TRBJ2-7. CDR1 and CDR2 (germline): LNHNV, YYDKDF (reference sequence). The CDR3 contains 13 residues. The chain's CDR3 is CATSRSDGAEQYF.

This clonotype shows up as medium-sized by frequency. The chain joins TRBV20-1 to TRBJ2-1; TCRdb designates TRBD2, a call that cannot be tested without DNA. The CDR3 is made up of 14 amino acids. Germline assignment: CDR1 DFQATT and CDR2 SNEGSKA (reference sequence). This CDR3 is CSARDPPFNNEQFF.

V and J are TRBV27 and TRBJ2-5. The CDR3 has 11 amino acids. Germline V gives CDR1 MNHEY, CDR2 SMNVEV (reference sequence). The CDR3 here is CASSLGKTQYF.

This clonotype is identified as medium-sized (0.01 to 0.1%) from frequency. The chain employs TRBV7-3 and TRBJ2-3; there is no DNA to check the TCRdb D call of TRBD1. The CDR3 totals 13 residues. Germline lookup yields CDR1 SGHTA and CDR2 FQGTGA. The CDR3 loop is CASSFRGTDTQYF.

The chain combines TRBV21-1 with TRBJ2-7; TCRdb's D call of TRBD2 is untestable without DNA. TRBV21-1 is given as a pseudogene. There are 18 residues in the CDR3. CDR3: CASSKASRGLAGTYEQYF.

Frequency places this clonotype as medium-sized. CDR3: CASSSSGRFNEQFF. The chain carries TRBV28 and TRBJ2-1; TCRdb returns TRBD2, unconfirmable since there is no DNA. The CDR3 loop spans 14 amino acids. Germline loops: CDR1 MDHEN, CDR2 SYDVKM.

The chain is built from TRBV4-3 and TRBJ2-7; the D call of TRBD2 rests on TCRdb alone, since no DNA is present to check it. The germline gives CDR1 LGHNA, CDR2 YSLEER. The CDR3 has 15 amino acids. CDR3 protein: CASSQGPAETYEQYF.

By frequency, this clonotype registers medium-sized. The chain employs TRBV4-1 and TRBJ1-2. CDR1 and CDR2 (germline): MGHRA, YSYEKL. The CDR3 has 14 amino acids. The CDR3 sequence: CASSQDRGRGGYTF.

This clonotype ranks as medium-sized in terms of frequency. The chain recombines TRBV6-1 with TRBJ2-7; TCRdb's assignment of TRBD1 cannot be checked, as there is no DNA. The germline gives CDR1 MNHNS, CDR2 SASEGT. The CDR3 is 14 residues long. The CDR3 sequence is CASSPGVGTYEQYF.

The V and J genes are TRBV12-3 or TRBV12-4 and TRBJ2-5. This CDR3 spans 13 amino acids. CDR3 sequence reads: CASSWTEQETQYF.

The V and J genes are TRBV6-2 or TRBV6-3 and TRBJ2-1; TCRdb's D gene call, TRBD1, goes unchecked for lack of DNA. The CDR3 has 14 amino acids. From germline, CDR1 is MNHEY and CDR2 SVGEGT. This chain's CDR3 is CASSRDRVLIEQFF.

The rearrangement joins TRBV7-3 to TRBJ2-7. The CDR3 totals 12 residues. Germline V gives CDR1 SGHTA, CDR2 FQGTGA. The chain's CDR3 is CASSLPPHEQYF.

By frequency, this clonotype registers medium-sized. CDR3 amino acids: CSVARRQAKEAFF. V and J are TRBV29-1 and TRBJ1-1; TCRdb's D call of TRBD1 is untestable without DNA. The germline V gene has CDR1 SQVTM and CDR2 ANQGSEA. The CDR3 length is 13 residues.

This clonotype is labeled medium-sized based on frequency. J is TRBJ2-2 and V is TRBV15; TCRdb's D call, TRBD1, is unchecked because there is no DNA. Germline CDR1 and CDR2: LNHNV and YYDKDF (reference sequence). This CDR3 contains 15 residues. The CDR3 region is CATSRGQGSTGELFF.